These T cell receptor beta chains were read from a single sample in a study of immune aging and cytomegalovirus after organ transplant. These receptors' targets are unknown. MiXCR was run by TCRdb on the single-cell sequencing reads, yielding one entry per CDR3 protein. The sample includes fewer than 25,000 distinct CDR3 sequences, about a third of them seen just once. Specimen: CMV peptide-activated CD4+ and CD8+ T cells sorted from blood, collected at five time points, pooled. These receptors originate from a female donor who had a heart transplant and CMV viremia. Each CDR3 is given with its conserved first and last residue. A D gene is named only where the DNA matches it firmly. The size entry is marked missing in some rows and otherwise reads once, few, many or a size class.

v_gene,abundance,d_gene,j_gene,CDR3aa,CDR3nt
TRBV20-1,.,.,TRBJ2-3,CSAISPTDTQYF,TGCAGTGCTATCTCCCCCACAGATACGCAGTATTTT
TRBV7-3,.,.,TRBJ1-1,CASSQHGQSNTEAFF,TGTGCCAGCAGCCAACACGGACAGTCGAACACTGAAGCTTTCTTT
TRBV6-2/TRBV6-3,.,TRBD2,TRBJ2-7,CASSLAGGNEQYF,TGTGCCAGCAGTCTAGCGGGGGGCAACGAGCAGTACTTC
TRBV20-1,.,.,TRBJ2-7,CSATATGRLYEQYF,TGCAGTGCTACGGCGACTGGCCGACTTTACGAGCAGTACTTC
TRBV14,.,TRBD1,TRBJ2-1,CASSQTGLEGEQFF,TGTGCCAGCAGCCAGACAGGGTTAGAGGGTGAGCAGTTCTTC
TRBV12-3/TRBV12-4,.,.,TRBJ1-1,CASGFPRDLNTEAFF,TGTGCCAGCGGCTTCCCCCGGGACTTGAACACTGAAGCTTTCTTT
TRBV10-3,medium-sized,.,TRBJ1-1,CAISESVNTEAFF,TGTGCCATCAGTGAGTCAGTGAACACTGAAGCTTTCTTT
TRBV5-1,.,.,TRBJ2-6,CASSPRAVDQSLTEANVLTF,TGCGCCAGCAGCCCCAGGGCCGTGGATCAATCTCTGACGGAGGCCAACGTCCTGACTTTC
TRBV24-1,.,.,TRBJ2-3,CATSDGQSTDTQYF,TGTGCCACCAGTGATGGTCAAAGCACAGATACGCAGTATTTT
TRBV5-1,.,.,TRBJ2-1,CASGERTARDEQFF,TGCGCCAGCGGTGAACGGACAGCGCGCGATGAGCAGTTCTTC
TRBV2,once,TRBD1,TRBJ2-3,CASSYNPGQGTDTQYF,TGTGCCAGCAGTTACAACCCGGGACAGGGGACAGATACGCAGTATTTT
TRBV11-2,.,TRBD2,TRBJ2-5,CASSLDRVLAGEESQYF,TGTGCCAGCAGCTTAGATCGGGTCCTAGCGGGAGAGGAGTCCCAGTACTTC
TRBV27,.,.,TRBJ2-2,CASSLAAGELFF,TGTGCCAGCAGTTTGGCCGCCGGGGAGCTGTTTTTT
TRBV6-6,few,.,TRBJ2-1,CASSSWTRGRAAYNEQFF,TGTGCCAGCAGTTCCTGGACTAGGGGGAGGGCGGCCTACAATGAGCAGTTCTTC
TRBV10-3,.,TRBD1,TRBJ1-1,CAISETLQGGTEAFF,TGTGCCATCAGTGAGACCCTACAGGGGGGGACTGAAGCTTTCTTT
TRBV7-8,few,TRBD1,TRBJ2-5,CASKEDRGPFLETQYF,TGTGCCAGCAAGGAGGACAGGGGCCCTTTTCTAGAGACCCAGTACTTC
TRBV20-1,.,TRBD2,TRBJ2-7,CSAREGTSDYVEQYF,TGCAGTGCTAGAGAGGGGACTAGTGACTATGTAGAGCAGTACTTC
TRBV6-2/TRBV6-3,few,TRBD1,TRBJ2-7,CASSYDRAVYEQYF,TGTGCCAGCAGTTACGACAGGGCTGTCTACGAGCAGTACTTC
TRBV4-2,medium-sized,.,TRBJ2-2,CASSQDSPSAGRTGELFF,TGTGCCAGCAGCCAAGATTCCCCCTCGGCGGGGCGCACCGGGGAGCTGTTTTTT